A selection of T cell receptor beta chains follows, all from one sample in a study of regulatory T cells in long-lasting Graves disease. A single record per CDR3 protein comes from TCRdb applying MiXCR to the multiplex PCR reads. The table records fewer than 450,000 distinct CDR3 sequences, around 21% of them present only once. The sample in question was peripheral blood mononuclear cells (PBMCs), obtained when the disease was refractory, from a patient treated with antithyroid drugs. The receptors shown here come from a female donor with Graves disease. Each CDR3 is given with its conserved first and last residue. A D gene is named only where the DNA matches it firmly. Size tells how often a clone was seen (once, few, many) or the class of an expanded clone, and some rows leave it out.

d_call | j_call | clone_size | v_call | cdr3_aa | cdr3_nt
NA | TRBJ1-5 | many | TRBV6-5 | CASSSFVNSNQPQHF | TGTGCCAGCAGTTCGTTCGTGAACAGCAATCAGCCCCAGCATTTT
NA | TRBJ1-5 | few | TRBV6-1 | CASSIASNQPQHF | TGTGCCAGCAGCATCGCTAGCAATCAGCCCCAGCATTTT
NA | TRBJ2-5 | many | TRBV28 | CASSGAGTGEVETQYF | TGTGCCAGCAGCGGGGCGGGTACAGGGGAGGTAGAGACCCAGTACTTC
TRBD1 | TRBJ2-7 | few | TRBV6-1 | CASSRTGEYEQYF | TGTGCCAGCAGTAGGACAGGGGAGTACGAGCAGTACTTC
NA | TRBJ2-7 | NA | TRBV29-1 | CSVEGTGPYEQYF | TGCAGCGTTGAAGGAACAGGGCCCTACGAGCAGTACTTC
NA | TRBJ1-6 | many | TRBV19 | CASSYGGSPLHF | TGTGCCAGCAGTTACGGTGGTTCACCCCTCCACTTT
TRBD2 | TRBJ2-3 | NA | TRBV7-9 | CASSLKGREGDTQYF | TGTGCCAGCAGCTTAAAAGGTCGGGAGGGGGATACGCAGTATTTT
TRBD2 | TRBJ2-5 | many | TRBV6-1 | CASGGLVAETQYF | TGTGCCAGCGGGGGACTAGTGGCCGAGACCCAGTACTTC
NA | TRBJ2-2 | NA | TRBV14 | CASSQATVGELFF | TGTGCCAGCAGCCAAGCGACAGTCGGGGAGCTGTTTTTT
NA | TRBJ2-5 | many | TRBV11-2 | CASSLSGAFQETQYF | TGTGCCAGCAGCTTATCGGGAGCGTTCCAAGAGACCCAGTACTTC
NA | TRBJ1-4 | many | TRBV9 | CASSGGHPREKLFF | TGTGCCAGCAGCGGGGGACACCCTCGTGAAAAACTGTTTTTT
TRBD1 | TRBJ2-7 | many | TRBV7-9 | CASSLGQGLYF | TGTGCCAGCAGCCTAGGACAGGGCCTGTACTTC
TRBD1 | TRBJ1-5 | few | TRBV19 | CASSIFLTGENQPQHF | TGTGCCAGTAGTATTTTCTTGACAGGGGAAAATCAGCCCCAGCATTTT
NA | TRBJ2-5 | NA | TRBV7-8 | CASSLAYRELAKLQETQYF | TGTGCCAGCAGCTTAGCCTACAGGGAACTAGCGAAACTCCAAGAGACCCAGTACTTC
TRBD1 | TRBJ1-1 | once | TRBV29-1 | CSVVGQGGAEAFF | TGCAGCGTTGTAGGACAGGGCGGTGCTGAAGCTTTCTTT
NA | TRBJ1-1 | few | TRBV19 | CASSPGMTEAFF | TGTGCCAGTAGTCCGGGGATGACTGAAGCTTTCTTT